This TCR beta chain originates from a study of T cells in Graves' hyperthyroidism and ophthalmopathy. Germline lookup yields CDR1 DFQATT and CDR2 SNEGSKA (reference sequence). This CDR3 is built from 13 residues. V gave up 1 base and J gave up 5 bases, with 8 bases separating them. The source material, RNA transcripts, was used to amplify TCR beta CDR3 regions. Researchers ran a first-round RT-PCR on the TCR CDR3 using the HTBI primer set. MiXCR was run by TCRdb on the multiplex PCR reads, yielding one entry per CDR3 protein. The sample lists fewer than 800,000 distinct CDR3 sequences, roughly 15% seen once, with roughly 8% in the top ten.

This receptor was obtained from a man younger than 30 with Graves' hyperthyroidism. The V and J genes are TRBV20-1 and TRBJ2-2; D is unclear. The sample comprised blood. The CDR3 loop is CSARGGSTGELFF. CDR3 sequence (DNA): TGCAGTGCTAGAGGGGGTTCTACCGGGGAGCTGTTTTTT.